The sequence of this TCR beta chain was determined in a study of cytomegalovirus exposure and HLA in healthy donors (dated by TCRdb to the late 2010s). About the investigation overall: An earlier analysis of about 530 of the donors reported 276 Gb of sequence data and approximately 120 million unique TCR beta sequences obtained from about 179 million T cells. Alongside the repertoire data, information on donor age, sex, ethnicity and CMV serostatus was compiled. The number of donors typed differed by locus, with about 629-630 for A, B, C, DRB1 and DQB1, 522 for DQA1, under 610 for DPA1, and over 400 for DPB1. The genetic ancestry cluster associated with self-reported Caucasian donors included over 65% of the 300 to 400 genotyped donors. To study patterns of TCR occurrence, a later analysis re-analyzed previously published TCR beta repertoires from 666 donors and added high-resolution HLA genotyping. High-throughput TCR immunosequencing, statistical association of individual TCRs with disease status, and machine learning were combined to predict cytomegalovirus infection status. In a later genetic analysis, genome-wide SNP genotypes for about 55% of the roughly 700 donors were used, and that subset was treated as a discovery cohort. Both class I and class II loci were covered by HLA typing, at four-digit resolution. Approximately 310 gigabases of sequencing data and approximately 84 million unique TCR sequences were included in an early release covering around 650 HLA-typed donors. All discovery cohort repertoires had been generated on a single sequencing platform. The T cell repertoires of under 750 subjects were profiled by immunosequencing and related to cytomegalovirus serostatus. In the later analysis, no new phenotypic data were used to find candidate immune exposures; instead, reliance was placed on TCR beta sequences and their occurrence across donors. Among 398 genotyped donors of the cohort, an average of roughly 240,000 unique TCR beta nucleotide sequences were sequenced per donor, about a sixth of them non-productive. Four to six DR-DQ haplotypes were handled as single units for association and clustering, since linkage in the cohort was strong. The study aimed to test whether signatures of past pathogen exposure could be identified by cataloging public T cell receptors. Besides the first cohort of approximately 710 subjects, a separate validation cohort made up of around 120 different subjects was used. An earlier analysis of 587 of the donors applied high-throughput TCR beta sequencing to assess whether each TCR beta V gene segment acted as functional or pseudogenic. What the research found in general, with its limitations: The authors suggested that the approach could potentially be extended to other disease states and immunological phenotypes. The cohort was sequenced for TCR beta chains only, and without alpha or paired-chain data the features that could be detected were limited. In a later analysis, HLA-associated TCR beta chains showed more clonal expansion and lower generation probabilities than non-associated chains that were equally common. A total of 150 to 200 TCR beta chains were listed by the study as associated with cytomegalovirus. Some IMGT-functional V segments, including TRBV6-2 and TRBV6-3, could not be distinguished by the 87-base-pair reads and were therefore excluded. Cytomegalovirus status was reported to be diagnosed by the classifier with high specificity and sensitivity in both the original and validation cohorts. In vitro tests confirmed that a few of the cytomegalovirus-associated TCR beta chains recognize cytomegalovirus antigens. An association between a missense DCLRE1C variant and V-gene and J-gene trimming of TCR beta chains was found in a later genetic analysis and replicated in an independent cohort. The sequencing pipeline was judged likely to have produced a cluster of highly shared sequence variants as a technical artifact. Most TCR sequences were observed very rarely across donors, whereas some public TCRs were present in many individuals. In a later analysis, several top co-occurrence clusters were reported to appear linked to parvovirus B19, influenza, CMV and Epstein-Barr virus. The presence/absence analyses assumed that sequencing depth was roughly uniform across donors, and that assumption may not be true. Immune exposure information for the cohort was limited to CMV serostatus. A later analysis found that TCR association rates varied across HLA loci, with DRB1 alleles showing the most associated TCRs and HLA-C alleles the fewest. A further reported finding was that TCR beta sequences accurately predicted the HLA-A and HLA-B alleles for most subjects in the first cohort. In a later analysis, most CMV-associated TCR beta chains were found to appear HLA-restricted, with HLA associations seemingly driven largely by CMV exposure. Linkage disequilibrium might explain the correlated functional status among segregating V segments, but an unknown experimental factor could not be ruled out. According to a later genetic analysis, donors in an Asian-associated ancestry cluster had fewer N-insertions in productive TCRs than the approximately 650-donor mean. In an earlier analysis of around 500 of the donors, most TCR beta V segments appeared in productive rearrangements about 90% or about 30% of the time, broadly matching IMGT annotations. A later analysis associated 16,951 TCR beta sequences with specific HLA alleles at a false discovery rate of 0.05. Because counts were too low, about 15 rarely observed V segments, including chromosome 9 orphons, were left out of the earlier analysis of a few hundred of the donors. HLA typing was unavailable for some donors at each locus, so association tests used only the typed subset. When HLA alleles, especially DR and DQ, strongly co-occurred, TCR associations were difficult to assign to individual alleles.

The germline V gene supplies CDR1 SGHTA and CDR2 FQGNSA. For this chain, trimming is 5 bases at the V end and 6 bases at the J end, and the number of junction bases without a gene match is 8. The CDR3 has 14 amino acids, counting the end cysteine and phenylalanine. Only the CDR3 DNA stays, 42 bases, in frame from base 1. The cohort comprised approximately 700 healthy bone marrow donors. At the time of sampling, all cohort members were nominally healthy, though unrecorded immune exposures were likely present. The donor tested CMV seronegative, placing the donor among the roughly 350 seronegative members of the cohort. A peripheral blood sample was collected from each donor, and TCR beta sequencing was performed on peripheral blood mononuclear cells. The Qiagen DNeasy Blood Extraction Kit was used to extract genomic DNA from the blood cell samples. The library was prepared using the immunoSEQ multiplex PCR assay. A mixture of 60 forward primers for TCR Vbeta segments and 13 reverse primers for TCR Jbeta segments was used in the multiplex PCR. Amplification of the CDR3 region of rearranged TCR beta genes was performed with a multiplex PCR assay on genomic DNA. The amplified TCR beta libraries were sequenced on the Illumina HiSeq System as 87-base-pair reads. In the source study's methods: Across the roughly 700 repertoires, a later analysis counted tens of millions of unique TCR beta chains, 9 million to 14 million of which were shared by at least two donors. A nearest-neighbor algorithm error-corrected the raw reads and collapsed the reads into unique sequences, merging closely related sequences to remove PCR and sequencing errors. CDR3 sequences were aligned to IMGT reference sequences to assign V, D and J gene segments. Each retained sequence needed at least a six-nucleotide match to both a V gene segment and a J gene segment. Rearrangements were classified as productive when the CDR3 lacked stop codons and remained in frame with V and J, and all other rearrangements were classified as non-productive. Following IMGT convention, CDR3 was defined as the stretch from the second conserved V-encoded cysteine to the conserved J-encoded phenylalanine. The earlier analysis of about 640 of the donors excluded any sequence lacking an unambiguous match to a single V gene segment. An earlier analysis of a few hundred of the donors called V segments functional above 56.7% productive rearrangements and segregating when the between-donor standard deviation exceeded 5%. To diagnose cytomegalovirus status from the catalog of TCR beta chain sequences, a statistical classification framework was built. A later analysis assigned V and J genes by comparing TCR nucleotide sequences with IMGT/GENE-DB human TR gene sequences. The TCRdist pipeline was used in a later analysis to assign CDR3 sequences and most-parsimonious VDJ recombination scenarios. In a later analysis, each TCR beta chain was defined by its CDR3 amino acid sequence together with its V-gene family, and reads without a unique V-gene family were excluded. To address suspected cross-contamination and a sequencing artifact, a later analysis removed approximately 600 highly shared, low-generation-probability nucleotide sequences. In a later analysis, a clonal expansion index for each public chain was calculated from normalized within-repertoire ranks of inferred template counts. A later analysis computed generation probabilities with a VDJ recombination model fitted to out-of-frame rearrangements, and checked the results against IGoR. In a later analysis, hypergeometric tests were used to score TCR-TCR, TCR-HLA and TCR-CMV co-occurrence, with a repertoire-size bias correction applied to TCR pairs. False discovery rates were estimated in a later analysis by permuting HLA or CMV assignments 20 times. A later analysis grouped co-occurring TCRs with DBSCAN, adding TCRdist sequence similarity when clustering within HLA-allele-positive subsets. Repertoires with fewer than 30,000 or more than 120,000 public chains were left out of co-occurrence clustering, as were several repertoires with anomalous nucleotide sharing. The source is immuneACCESS, and TCRdb retained only in-frame sequences with V and J called. Part of the clones is not carried over; for the studies checked, unresolved V genes explain less than half of this, and the remainder is unexplained. The DNA was the basis for D and trimming; V, J and clone size are from that table. This sample is represented by about 130,000 clones; 70% to 85% of them were singletons. Roughly 2.6% of the sample lies in the top ten.

As regards this clone: This receptor's antigen is unknown. No much larger clonotype is one base removed from it; base qualities were not supplied.

The chain was built from TRBV7-2 and TRBJ1-2; TRBD1 fits 8 bases in the junction. The specimen sequenced was PBMCs. The sequence was obtained from a man between 50 and 59 years old in good health and CMV-seronegative. In nucleotides, the sequence is TGTGCCAGCAGCCAACGGACAGGGTGGGATGGCTACACCTTC. This translates into CASSQRTGWDGYTF.